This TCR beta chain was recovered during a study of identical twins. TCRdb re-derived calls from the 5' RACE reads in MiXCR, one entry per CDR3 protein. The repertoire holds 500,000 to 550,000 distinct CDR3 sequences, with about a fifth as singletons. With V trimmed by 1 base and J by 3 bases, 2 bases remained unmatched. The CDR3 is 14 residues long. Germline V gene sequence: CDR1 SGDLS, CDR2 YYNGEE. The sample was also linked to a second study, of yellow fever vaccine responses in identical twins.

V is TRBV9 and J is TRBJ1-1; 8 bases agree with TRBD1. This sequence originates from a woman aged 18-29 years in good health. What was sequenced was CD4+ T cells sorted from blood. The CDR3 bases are TGTGCCAGCAGCGTACGACAGGGGTACACTGAAGCTTTCTTT. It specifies CASSVRQGYTEAFF.